Following are 5 T cell receptor beta chains from one sample sequenced in a study of blood T cell repertoires in COVID-19. TCRdb keeps only in-frame clones here, not all; method: immunoSEQ multiplex PCR. The data hold around 330,000 clones, with 89% observed a single time. Sequencing used PBMCs or T cells enriched from blood (not recorded which). The receptors come from a woman in her thirties or forties who had recovered from COVID-19.

The CDR3 region is CASSLSGTGSLNTEAFF. As DNA, the CDR3 is TGTGCCAGCAGCCTTTCCGGGACAGGGAGTTTGAACACTGAAGCTTTCTTT. The rearrangement links TRBV4-2 to TRBJ1-1; TRBD1 agrees at 9 bases. Germline-derived CDR1 and CDR2 are LGHNA and YNFKEQ. The CDR3 is 17 residues long. V lost 4 bases, J lost 0 bases, and 9 bases stayed unmatched.

This rearrangement joins TRBV7-3 to TRBJ2-5; perhaps TRBD2 as D (7 bases). Deletions cut 5 bases from V and 4 bases from J, with 17 bases between. The CDR3 contains 15 residues. Germline CDR1 SGHTA, CDR2 FQGTGA. The CDR3 region has the DNA TGTGCCAGCAGCCCTGGGGAGGGGGGCACAGAGACCCAGTACTTC. It encodes CASSPGEGGTETQYF.

The chain recombines TRBV5-1 with TRBJ2-2, with D possibly TRBD1 on 5 matching bases. V gave up 3 bases and J gave up 6 bases, with 15 bases separating them. Germline CDR1 reads SGHRS; CDR2 reads YFSETQ. CDR3 size: 15 residues. The CDR3 nucleotides read TGCGCCAGCAGCTCCAACATCGACAGTTCCGGGGAGCTGTTTTTT. Its translation is CASSSNIDSSGELFF.

The V and J genes are TRBV7-2 and TRBJ1-2, with D maybe TRBD1 (6 bases). Per the germline V gene, CDR1 is SGHTA and CDR2 is FQGNSA. The CDR3 consists of 14 residues. V was cut by 0 bases and J by 4 bases, with 9 bases left in between. CDR3 sequence (DNA): TGTGCCAGCAGCTTAGCCGGACAGCTCTATGGCTACACCTTC. Translated, it gives CASSLAGQLYGYTF.

Written as DNA, the CDR3 is TGTGCCAGCAGCTTTAGCGGGGGGCTCAACGAGCAGTACTTC. It specifies CASSFSGGLNEQYF. The genes are TRBV7-9 and TRBJ2-7; 10 bases agree with TRBD2. The CDR3 sequence is 14 residues long. Losses at the gene ends were 3 bases for V and 5 bases for J; bases not matched to a gene: 4. CDR1 SEHNR and CDR2 FQNEAQ come from the germline V gene (reference sequence).